Below are 17 T cell receptor beta chains sequenced from a single sample in a study of regulatory T cells in long-lasting Graves disease. Stated time point: newly diagnosed GD, antithyroid drugs for less than 3 months. From RNA extracted from PBMCs, the TCR library was made. With iRepertoire HTBI primers and Arm-PCR of CDR3 regions, TCR beta libraries were built. TCRdb fed the multiplex PCR reads into MiXCR, producing one record per CDR3 protein. The table lists around 450,000 distinct CDR3 sequences, approximately 15% of them singletons. A further study also used this sample, focusing on T cells in Graves' hyperthyroidism and ophthalmopathy.

The sequencing used peripheral blood mononuclear cells (PBMCs), collected at new diagnosis, from a patient treated with antithyroid drugs. Source of these receptors: a woman aged 40 to 50 with Graves disease.

There are many counts of this clonotype. V gene TRBV12-3 or TRBV12-4 combines with J gene TRBJ1-2; D remains unclear. Trimming stripped 1 base from V and 0 bases from J, with 9 bases between. The CDR3 length is 15 residues. The CDR3 sequence is CASSLGPRANYGYTF. As DNA, the CDR3 is TGTGCCAGCAGTTTAGGTCCTAGAGCTAACTATGGCTACACCTTC.

This clonotype has a handful of counts. The chain is built from TRBV7-9 and TRBJ2-1; TRBD2 matches at 11 bases. With V trimmed by 4 bases and J by 7 bases, 9 bases remained unmatched. The CDR3 extends over 16 amino acids. The germline V gene encodes CDR1 SEHNR and CDR2 FQNEAQ (reference sequence). The CDR3 nucleotides read TGTGCCAGCAGCTCCCCGGGACTAGCGGTACTTAATGAGCAGTTCTTC. This codes for CASSSPGLAVLNEQFF.

The gene calls are TRBV18 and TRBJ1-1; 9 nucleotides agree with TRBD1. The CDR3 is 15 amino acids. Germline lookup yields CDR1 KGHSH and CDR2 LQKENI. The V and J ends lost 2 bases and 4 bases, in that order; junction bases with no gene match: 5. CDR3 DNA: TGTGCCAGCTCACCAGAGACAGGGGGTGTCACTGAAGCTTTCTTT. This codes for CASSPETGGVTEAFF.

The chain links TRBV12-3 or TRBV12-4 to TRBJ1-4, with D tentatively TRBD1 (5 bases). The CDR3 has 15 amino acids. The V end was cut by 0 bases, the J end by 8 bases, with 13 bases between. CDR3 region: CASSLALGVGEKLFF. The DNA of the CDR3 is TGTGCCAGCAGTTTAGCGCTGGGGGTAGGGGAAAAACTGTTTTTT.

A remark on this clonotype: It may be a read error: a sequence one base away is much more abundant. The chain recombines TRBV25-1 with TRBJ1-5; no firm D call. The CDR3 loop spans 13 amino acids. Germline CDR1 reads MGHDK; CDR2 reads SYGVNS. V lost 4 bases, J lost 2 bases, and 6 bases lay in between. This CDR3 is CASSADGNQPQHF. CDR3 in DNA: TGTGCCAGCAGTGCGGACGGCAATCAGCCCCAGCATTTT.

Here the CDR3 DNA reads TGTGCCATCAGTGACCAAAAACAGGGGTACACTGAAGCTTTCTTT. Translating gives CAISDQKQGYTEAFF. This chain uses TRBV10-3 with TRBJ1-1; 7 bases are shared with TRBD1. The CDR3 loop spans 15 amino acids. V was clipped by 3 bases and J by 3 bases; unmatched bases: 7. CDR1 ENHRY and CDR2 SYGVKD come from the germline V gene.

In this sample, this clonotype turned up once. A single base separates this from a much larger clone, so it may be a read error. This chain links TRBV19 with TRBJ2-3; D perhaps matches TRBD1 (6 bases). CDR3 size: 15 residues. Germline CDR1 is LNHDA and CDR2 is SQIVND (reference sequence). CDR3 residues: CASSTGTSRTDTQCF. DNA of the CDR3: TGTGCCAGTTCGACCGGGACATCCCGCACAGATACGCAGTGTTTT.

This clonotype appeared many times. The rearrangement joins TRBV30 to TRBJ2-1, with a weak D call TRBD1 (6 bases). Per the germline V gene, CDR1 is GTSNPN and CDR2 is SVGIG (reference sequence). The V end was cut by 1 base, the J end by 14 bases, with 15 bases between. This CDR3 comprises 12 residues. Written as DNA, the CDR3 is TGTGCCTGGAGTGACAAGACAGGCAGTAAGTTCTTC. This codes for CAWSDKTGSKFF.

This clonotype was counted ten times or more. This chain connects TRBV2 to TRBJ1-2; D perhaps matches TRBD1 (6 bases). V was cut by 5 bases and J by 5 bases, with 21 bases left in between. Germline CDR1 reads SNHLY; CDR2 reads FYNNEI. The length of the CDR3 is 16 residues. The CDR3 DNA reads as TGTGCCAGCAGTTTAACTGGGACACCTTATCGTTATGGCTACACCTTC. Translation gives CASSLTGTPYRYGYTF.

This clonotype was observed many times. The V call is TRBV28, the J call TRBJ1-5; 8 nucleotides agree with TRBD1. V was clipped by 4 bases and J by 7 bases; unmatched bases: 12. There are 16 residues in the CDR3. Germline V gene lookup returns CDR1 MDHEN and CDR2 SYDVKM. For the CDR3, the DNA is TGTGCCAGCAGTTCCATCTACGGACAGGGTATCCAGCCCCAGCATTTT. Translated, it gives CASSSIYGQGIQPQHF.

This clonotype occurred many times. The chain recombines TRBV2 with TRBJ2-4; D unresolved. Germline V gene data show CDR1 as SNHLY and CDR2 as FYNNEI. Trimming pared 0 bases from V and 3 bases from J, leaving 0 bases between. This CDR3 has 12 residues. CDR3 coding DNA: TGTGCCAGCAGTGAAGCCAAAAACATTCAGTACTTC. Its translation is CASSEAKNIQYF.

In its sample, this clonotype was seen many times. The chain couples TRBV20-1 to TRBJ1-6; TRBD1 might be the D (6 bases). The ends were cut back, 1 base at V and 7 bases at J, with 20 bases in the middle. CDR3 length equals 17 residues. CDR1 and CDR2 (germline): DFQATT, SNEGSKA (reference sequence). As DNA, the CDR3 is TGCAGTGCTAGAGGCTTTGAGGGGGGCACCCAAAATTCACCCCTCCACTTT. This codes for CSARGFEGGTQNSPLHF.

This clonotype was seen more than once but under ten times. The chain couples TRBV18 to TRBJ2-1; tentatively, D is TRBD1 (5 bases). This CDR3 has 14 amino acids. V was shortened by 3 bases and J by 9 bases, with 15 bases between the two germline ends. Germline assignment: CDR1 KGHSH and CDR2 LQKENI. In nucleotides, the CDR3 is TGTGCCAGCTCACCGTCCAGGGTGTCGGGTGAGCAGTTCTTC. This sequence encodes CASSPSRVSGEQFF.

Only a few counts were recorded for this clonotype. No conserved phenylalanine or tryptophan ends this CDR3, so it is likely a read error. No DNA is shown, since the ends of the CDR3 on it are uncertain; the CDR3 is the one TCRdb lists. The CDR3 reads CASSFGTGR. The chain carries TRBV7-2 and TRBJ1-2; the DNA was not compared with TRBD1, the D call given in the table. Germline values: CDR1 SGHTA, CDR2 FQGNSA. The CDR3 has 9 amino acids, counting both end residues.

This clonotype was detected many times. This chain joins TRBV28 and TRBJ2-5; D is uncertain. This CDR3 contains 12 residues. V gave up 6 bases and J gave up 5 bases, with 10 bases separating them. Germline CDR1 is MDHEN and CDR2 is SYDVKM. CDR3 DNA sequence: TGTGCCAGCAGCACCCCTCTGGAGACCCAGTACTTC. It codes for CASSTPLETQYF.

This chain uses TRBV15 with TRBJ2-1; D is uncertain. CDR1 is LNHNV and CDR2 is YYDKDF in the germline V gene (reference sequence). V was trimmed by 6 bases and J by 1 base, leaving 10 bases between them. The CDR3 is 14 amino acids. CDR3 sequence (DNA): TGTGCCACCAGTCCAAAGAGTTCCTACAATGAGCAGTTCTTC. It specifies CATSPKSSYNEQFF.

This clonotype was seen ten or more times. The chain employs TRBV7-2 and TRBJ2-5, with D perhaps matching TRBD1 or TRBD2 (5 bases each). The length of the CDR3 is 18 residues. V was pared by 5 bases and J by 3 bases, with 25 bases between. In germline, CDR1 is SGHTA, CDR2 FQGNSA. CDR3 in amino acids: CASSPPTRGRLPKETQYF. In nucleotides, the CDR3 is TGTGCCAGCAGCCCTCCCACAAGGGGACGCCTGCCCAAAGAGACCCAGTACTTC.